This TCR beta chain was retrieved from a study of blood T cell repertoires in COVID-19. There are 14 residues in the CDR3. From germline, CDR1 is MNHEY and CDR2 SVGEGT. Trimming at V came to 2 bases and at J to 6 bases, leaving 5 bases not matched to a gene. The protocol was immunoSEQ multiplex PCR, while the TCRdb copy is restricted to in-frame clones and leaves out a portion. In the table there are some 180,000 clones, roughly nine tenths of which are singletons. This chain joins TRBV6-2 or TRBV6-3 and TRBJ2-3; 7 positions match TRBD2. The source of this sequence is a man in his sixties or seventies with active or convalescent COVID-19. The sample taken for sequencing was peripheral blood. As DNA, the CDR3 is TGTGCCAGCAGTTACGGGAGGGCTGAGGATACGCAGTATTTT. Protein product: CASSYGRAEDTQYF.